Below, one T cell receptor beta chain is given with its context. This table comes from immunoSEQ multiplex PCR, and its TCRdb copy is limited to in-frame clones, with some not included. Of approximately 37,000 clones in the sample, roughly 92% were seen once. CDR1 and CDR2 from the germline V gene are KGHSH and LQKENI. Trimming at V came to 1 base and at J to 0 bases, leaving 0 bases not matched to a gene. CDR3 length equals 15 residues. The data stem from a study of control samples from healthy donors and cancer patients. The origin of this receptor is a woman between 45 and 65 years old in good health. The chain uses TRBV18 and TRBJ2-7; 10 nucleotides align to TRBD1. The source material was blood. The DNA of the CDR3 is TGTGCCAGCTCACCACGGACAGGGGGCTCCTACGAGCAGTACTTC. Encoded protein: CASSPRTGGSYEQYF.